This is a list of T cell receptor beta chains from one sample in a study of OX40 agonist ivuxolimab in advanced cancers. Profiled with immunoSEQ multiplex PCR; TCRdb holds only in-frame clones, not every one. The repertoire includes 70,000 to 90,000 clones, 91% of them detected once, and 6.5% to 8.5% sits in the top ten. The sequenced sample was CD4+ or CD8+ T cells sorted from blood, obtained in a trial of the OX40 agonist ivuxolimab. The receptor set was obtained from an adult with an advanced solid tumor such as melanoma, head and neck, liver or kidney cancer. The CDR3 runs from the conserved cysteine through the conserved F or W. The D gene is left open where the match is weak. Size values are once, few and many counts, or a class for expanded clones, and some rows have none.

abundance | j_gene | d_gene | v_gene | CDR3nt | CDR3aa
. | TRBJ2-7 | . | TRBV30 | TGTGCCTGGAGTGATGACCGTCCAAACGAGCAGTACTTC | CAWSDDRPNEQYF
. | TRBJ1-5 | TRBD1 | TRBV6-5 | TGTGCCAGCAGATCCGGGACAGCTAGCAATCAGCCCCAGCATTTT | CASRSGTASNQPQHF
once | TRBJ2-3 | . | TRBV9 | TGTGCCAGCAGCCTCACAAGTGGAGATACGCAGTATTTT | CASSLTSGDTQYF
. | TRBJ2-7 | TRBD1 | TRBV18 | TGTGCCAGCTCACACGACAGGGGCGAGCAGTACTTC | CASSHDRGEQYF
. | TRBJ1-5 | . | TRBV6-5 | TGTGCCAGCAGTTATGGGGGTAATCAGCCCCAGCATTTT | CASSYGGNQPQHF
. | TRBJ2-4 | . | TRBV6-5 | TGTGCCAGCAGTTACGGGGCTGGGAACATTCAGTACTTC | CASSYGAGNIQYF
once | TRBJ1-2 | . | TRBV27 | TGTGCCAGCAGTCCATACCGATCAGGGCGGTGGTATGGCTACACCTTC | CASSPYRSGRWYGYTF
. | TRBJ1-2 | TRBD1 | TRBV4-2 | TGTGCCAGCAGCCAAGGACAGGGGGCCGGCTATGGCTACACCTTC | CASSQGQGAGYGYTF
. | TRBJ1-6 | . | TRBV4-3 | TGCGCCAGCAGCCAGGACCTGGACAGCCCCCTCCACTTT | CASSQDLDSPLHF
. | TRBJ1-5 | . | TRBV6-6 | TGTGCCAGCAGTTACGGGGGGGATAGCAATCAGCCCCAGCATTTT | CASSYGGDSNQPQHF
. | TRBJ2-3 | . | TRBV19 | TGTGCCAGTAGTGACGGGGTTTCGGGCACAGATACGCAGTATTTT | CASSDGVSGTDTQYF
. | TRBJ1-3 | . | TRBV27 | TGTGCCAGCAGTTTATTGTCTGGAAACACCATATATTTT | CASSLLSGNTIYF
. | TRBJ1-1 | TRBD1 | TRBV7-9 | TGTGCCAGCAGCTTAGCTCTGGGACAGGGCACTGAAGCTTTCTTT | CASSLALGQGTEAFF
. | TRBJ1-2 | . | TRBV6-5 | TGTGCCAGCAGTTACTCAGACGGCGCAAACTATGGCTACACCTTC | CASSYSDGANYGYTF
. | TRBJ2-1 | . | TRBV28 | TGTGCCAGCAGCCCCCCCTCAGTTGGGGGCAATGAGCAGTTCTTC | CASSPPSVGGNEQFF
. | TRBJ2-1 | . | TRBV7-9 | TGTGCCAGCAGCCGCGTCAGCGGGCACTACAATGAGCAGTTCTTC | CASSRVSGHYNEQFF
. | TRBJ2-7 | . | TRBV9 | TGTGCCAGCAGCGTAGATGGGAACAACTACGAGCAGTACTTC | CASSVDGNNYEQYF
. | TRBJ2-7 | TRBD1 | TRBV18 | TGTGCCAGCTCAACTCGGGACAGGCCCTACGAGCAGTACTTC | CASSTRDRPYEQYF
. | TRBJ1-2 | . | TRBV9 | TGTGCCAGCGCCCAAGGGGGGCATGGCTACACCTTC | CASAQGGHGYTF
once | TRBJ1-1 | . | TRBV28 | TGTGCCAGCAGTTTGAATTGGCAGGGGGAAGCTTTCTTT | CASSLNWQGEAFF
. | TRBJ1-1 | . | TRBV4-3 | TGCGCCAGCAGCCAAGCATGGGGGTATGAAGCTTTCTTT | CASSQAWGYEAFF
. | TRBJ1-5 | . | TRBV6-6 | TGTGCCAGCACCGCGACAGGCCGTTTGGGCAATCAGCCCCAGCATTTT | CASTATGRLGNQPQHF
. | TRBJ1-5 | . | TRBV7-8 | TGTGCCAGCAGCTTAGCCAGCAATCAGCCCCAGCATTTT | CASSLASNQPQHF
once | TRBJ2-5 | . | TRBV10-2 | TGCGCCAGCAGTTCGTACCAAGAGACCCAGTACTTC | CASSSYQETQYF
. | TRBJ1-4 | . | TRBV6-5 | TGTGCCAGCAGTTACTTCGGGAGAGCAACTAATGAAAAACTGTTTTTT | CASSYFGRATNEKLFF
. | TRBJ2-1 | . | TRBV7-8 | TGTGCCAGCAGCTTCTCACACAATGAGCAGTTCTTC | CASSFSHNEQFF
few | TRBJ2-1 | . | TRBV20-1 | TGCAGTGCTCGATTCCGTGAGCAGTTCTTC | CSARFREQFF
. | TRBJ2-3 | . | TRBV20-1 | TGCAGTGCTAGAGAAACAGATACGCAGTATTTT | CSARETDTQYF
. | TRBJ1-5 | . | TRBV4-1 | TGCGCCAGCAGCCAAAGGTACAGCAATCAGCCCCAGCATTTT | CASSQRYSNQPQHF